Listed below are T cell receptor beta chains from one sample, sequenced in a study of blood T cells in healthy people across ages. A single record per CDR3 protein comes from TCRdb applying MiXCR to the 5' RACE reads. The profile shows around 500,000 distinct CDR3 sequences, roughly 48% of them singletons. The specimen sequenced was blood. These receptors were taken from a man older than 75 in good health. The CDR3 runs from the conserved cysteine through the conserved F or W. Fields, in order: D gene, V gene, J gene, clone size, CDR3 protein, CDR3 DNA. The D gene is left open where the match is weak. Only some rows state a clone size, as once, few, many or a class for expanded clones.

TRBD2,TRBV20-1,TRBJ2-1,many,CSARDPFTSGSSYNEQFF,TGCAGTGCTAGAGATCCCTTCACTAGCGGGAGCTCCTACAATGAGCAGTTCTTC
TRBD1,TRBV28,TRBJ1-1,NA,CASSQTGGGGTEAFF,TGTGCCAGCAGCCAGACAGGGGGAGGTGGCACTGAAGCTTTCTTT
TRBD2,TRBV6-5,TRBJ2-3,many,CASSTRRLAASYPKSTDTQYF,TGTGCCAGCAGTACACGCCGACTAGCGGCGTCCTATCCTAAGAGCACAGATACGCAGTATTTT
TRBD2,TRBV20-1,TRBJ2-5,NA,CSARGLAGLGEQYF,TGCAGTGCTAGAGGACTAGCGGGATTAGGGGAGCAGTACTTC
NA,TRBV6-2/TRBV6-3,TRBJ1-2,NA,CASSYRLYGYTF,TGTGCCAGCAGTTACCGACTATATGGCTACACCTTC
NA,TRBV4-3,TRBJ2-2,NA,CASSLLGSTGELFF,TGCGCCAGCAGCCTCCTGGGGAGCACCGGGGAGCTGTTTTTT
NA,TRBV4-3,TRBJ2-3,few,CASSRASATDTQYF,TGCGCCAGCAGCCGGGCTAGCGCCACAGATACGCAGTATTTT
NA,TRBV6-5,TRBJ2-7,few,CASSYWTGAPFYEQYF,TGTGCCAGCAGTTACTGGACGGGAGCTCCCTTTTACGAGCAGTACTTC
NA,TRBV12-3/TRBV12-4,TRBJ1-6,NA,CASSSSPRDNSPLHF,TGTGCCAGCAGCTCTTCCCCGCGGGATAATTCACCCCTCCACTTT
NA,TRBV7-3,TRBJ2-5,NA,CASSFNGQGETQYF,TGTGCCAGCAGCTTCAACGGGCAAGGGGAGACCCAGTACTTC
NA,TRBV4-1,TRBJ2-6,NA,CASSQDFQRSGANVLTF,TGCGCCAGCAGCCAAGACTTTCAGCGCTCTGGGGCCAACGTCCTGACTTTC
NA,TRBV5-6,TRBJ2-1,NA,CASSFWYGAHNEQFF,TGTGCCAGCAGCTTTTGGTACGGGGCCCACAATGAGCAGTTCTTC
TRBD1,TRBV29-1,TRBJ2-7,NA,CSAGDRGREQYF,TGCAGCGCCGGGGACAGGGGGCGCGAGCAGTACTTC
NA,TRBV3-1,TRBJ2-3,NA,CASSPDLYGGTDTQYF,TGTGCCAGCAGCCCGGACCTATACGGTGGCACAGATACGCAGTATTTT
NA,TRBV30,TRBJ1-4,few,CAWSPQAGEKLFF,TGTGCCTGGAGCCCACAGGCGGGGGAAAAACTGTTTTTT
NA,TRBV12-3/TRBV12-4,TRBJ1-5,NA,CASSPRRGDQPQHF,TGTGCCAGCAGTCCCCGACGGGGTGATCAGCCCCAGCATTTT
TRBD2,TRBV5-6,TRBJ2-5,few,CASSRKPTSAETQYF,TGTGCCAGCAGCAGAAAGCCGACTAGCGCAGAGACCCAGTACTTC
TRBD2,TRBV7-2,TRBJ2-3,few,CASTDPTSSTDTQYF,TGTGCCAGCACCGACCCGACTAGCTCCACAGATACGCAGTATTTT
NA,TRBV29-1,TRBJ1-4,few,CSVGEGLEKLFF,TGCAGCGTGGGTGAGGGGCTGGAAAAACTGTTTTTT
TRBD1,TRBV7-2,TRBJ2-3,NA,CASSLGQGATDTQYF,TGTGCCAGCAGCTTAGGTCAGGGGGCCACAGATACGCAGTATTTT
NA,TRBV3-1,TRBJ2-7,NA,CASSQDSGPPYEQYF,TGTGCCAGCAGCCAAGATTCAGGTCCCCCCTACGAGCAGTACTTC
NA,TRBV7-2,TRBJ2-7,many,CASSLTHSYEQYF,TGTGCCAGCAGCTTAACTCACTCCTACGAGCAGTACTTC
NA,TRBV11-2,TRBJ1-2,NA,CASSPGGTPYGYTF,TGTGCCAGCAGCCCCGGGGGGACTCCTTATGGCTACACCTTC
NA,TRBV12-3/TRBV12-4,TRBJ2-7,few,CASSVTESSYEQYF,TGTGCCAGTTCTGTAACGGAGAGCTCCTACGAGCAGTACTTC
NA,TRBV28,TRBJ2-3,NA,CASRTGTLYTDTQYF,TGTGCCAGCAGGACAGGGACTTTGTACACAGATACGCAGTATTTT
NA,TRBV6-2/TRBV6-3,TRBJ2-3,few,CASSYYSSTDTQYF,TGTGCCAGCAGTTACTACAGTTCCACAGATACGCAGTATTTT
NA,TRBV9,TRBJ2-3,NA,CASQRGAASDTQYF,TGTGCCAGCCAACGGGGGGCAGCATCAGATACGCAGTATTTT
NA,TRBV20-1,TRBJ2-4,many,CSAPDNLNIQYF,TGCAGTGCCCCGGACAACCTGAACATTCAGTACTTC
NA,TRBV30,TRBJ2-5,NA,CACRSRGLEETQYF,TGTGCCTGCCGGTCTCGGGGATTGGAAGAGACCCAGTACTTC
NA,TRBV20-1,TRBJ2-1,NA,CSAPGGVFDGDEQFF,TGCAGTGCCCCCGGAGGGGTTTTTGACGGCGATGAGCAGTTCTTC
NA,TRBV9,TRBJ2-1,NA,CASSVGVSKLDYNEQFF,TGTGCCAGCAGCGTAGGGGTTAGTAAGCTCGATTACAATGAGCAGTTCTTC
NA,TRBV7-3,TRBJ2-1,once,CASSVDGTPYNEQFF,TGTGCCAGCAGCGTAGACGGGACCCCTTACAATGAGCAGTTCTTC
NA,TRBV28,TRBJ2-7,many,CASSSAGQSSYEQYF,TGTGCCAGCAGTTCTGCGGGCCAAAGCTCCTACGAGCAGTACTTC
NA,TRBV21-1,TRBJ2-7,few,CASSKTRHYEQYF,TGTGCCAGCAGCAAGACTAGGCACTACGAGCAGTACTTC
NA,TRBV20-1,TRBJ2-1,NA,CSASADWAGGSEQFF,TGCAGTGCTTCGGCGGATTGGGCCGGAGGATCTGAGCAGTTCTTC
NA,TRBV9,TRBJ2-1,NA,CASSVTGKSDNEQFF,TGTGCCAGCAGCGTAACAGGGAAGTCCGACAATGAGCAGTTCTTC
NA,TRBV28,TRBJ2-7,NA,CASSLMKGYHEQYF,TGTGCCAGCAGTTTAATGAAGGGTTACCACGAGCAGTACTTC
TRBD1,TRBV7-9,TRBJ2-2,NA,CASSLPVGTGNTGELFF,TGTGCCAGCAGCTTACCGGTCGGGACAGGGAACACCGGGGAGCTGTTTTTT
NA,TRBV6-2/TRBV6-3,TRBJ1-5,NA,CASRDLSNQPQHF,TGTGCCAGCAGGGACCTTAGCAATCAGCCCCAGCATTTT
TRBD2,TRBV28,TRBJ2-1,few,CASSLSGEGYEQFF,TGTGCCAGCAGTTTGAGCGGGGAAGGATATGAGCAGTTCTTC
TRBD2,TRBV20-1,TRBJ2-3,NA,CSANGGGSTDTQYF,TGCAGTGCTAATGGCGGGGGTAGCACAGATACGCAGTATTTT
NA,TRBV5-1,TRBJ2-7,NA,CASSLVVGVDYEQYF,TGCGCCAGCAGCTTGGTGGTAGGTGTTGACTACGAGCAGTACTTC
NA,TRBV20-1,TRBJ2-3,once,CSAPAGTDTQYF,TGCAGTGCCCCAGCTGGCACAGATACGCAGTATTTT